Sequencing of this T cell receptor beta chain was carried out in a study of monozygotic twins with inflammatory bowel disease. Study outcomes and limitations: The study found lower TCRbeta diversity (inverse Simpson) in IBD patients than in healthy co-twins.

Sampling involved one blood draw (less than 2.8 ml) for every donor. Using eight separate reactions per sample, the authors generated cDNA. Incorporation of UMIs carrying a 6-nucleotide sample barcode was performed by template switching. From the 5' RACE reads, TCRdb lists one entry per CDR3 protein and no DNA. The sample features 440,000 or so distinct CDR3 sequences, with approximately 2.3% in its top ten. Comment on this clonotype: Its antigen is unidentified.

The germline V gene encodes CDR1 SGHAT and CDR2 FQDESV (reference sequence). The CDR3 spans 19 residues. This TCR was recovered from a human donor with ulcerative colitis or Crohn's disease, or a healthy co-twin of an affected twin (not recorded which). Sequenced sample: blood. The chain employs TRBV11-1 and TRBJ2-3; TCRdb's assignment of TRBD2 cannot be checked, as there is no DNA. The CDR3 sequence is CASSLQKLAGGPPTDTQYF.